This TCR beta chain derives from a study of cytomegalovirus exposure and HLA in healthy donors (dated by TCRdb to between 2016 and 2019). Describing the broader study: An earlier analysis of roughly 610 of the donors reported 276 Gb of sequence data and 100 million to 120 million unique TCR beta sequences obtained from about 179 million T cells. In a later genetic analysis, genome-wide SNP genotypes for about 65% of the roughly 670 donors were used, and that subset was treated as a discovery cohort. All discovery cohort repertoires had been generated using a single sequencing platform. On average, around 200,000 unique TCR beta nucleotide sequences were sequenced per donor among fewer than 500 genotyped donors of the cohort, with roughly 18% of those sequences being non-productive. Among the roughly 430 genotyped donors, around 79% belonged to the genetic ancestry cluster associated with self-reported Caucasian donors. Approximately 300 gigabases of sequencing data and around 87 million unique TCR sequences were included in an early release covering about 700 HLA-typed donors. Along with the roughly 670-subject first cohort, a separate validation cohort of over a hundred different subjects was used. To predict cytomegalovirus infection status, the study combined high-throughput TCR immunosequencing, statistical association of individual TCRs with disease status, and machine learning. Five DR-DQ haplotypes were treated as single units for association and clustering because of strong linkage in the cohort. The study was designed to test whether signatures of past pathogen exposure could be identified by cataloging public T cell receptors. Alongside the repertoire data, information on donor age, sex, ethnicity and CMV serostatus was compiled. The study used immunosequencing to profile the T cell repertoires of some 600 subjects and linked those repertoires to cytomegalovirus serostatus. To study patterns of TCR occurrence, a later analysis re-analyzed previously published TCR beta repertoires from 666 donors and added high-resolution HLA genotyping. An earlier analysis of approximately 580 of the donors used high-throughput TCR beta sequencing to judge whether each TCR beta V gene segment behaved as functional or pseudogenic. Typing coverage varied by locus: roughly 620-640 donors for A, B, C, DRB1 and DQB1; roughly 560 for DQA1; more than 600 for DPA1; more than 450 for DPB1. The later analysis used no new phenotypic data to find candidate immune exposures, relying instead on TCR beta sequences and their occurrence across donors. HLA typing included class I and class II loci at four-digit resolution.

The cohort was made up of 650 to 700 healthy bone marrow donors. Cohort members were all nominally healthy when sampled, although unrecorded immune exposures were likely present. The donor was CMV seropositive and was included in the group of 290 or so seropositive cohort members. Each donor provided a peripheral blood sample, and peripheral blood mononuclear cells were used for TCR beta sequencing. Genomic DNA extraction from the blood cell samples was performed with the Qiagen DNeasy Blood Extraction Kit. Broader findings and caveats from the paper: The 87-base-pair reads could not distinguish some IMGT-functional V segments, including TRBV6-2 and TRBV6-3, so those segments were excluded. A cluster of highly shared sequence variants was judged likely to be a technical artifact of the sequencing pipeline. Compared with equally common non-associated chains, HLA-associated TCR beta chains in a later analysis were more clonally expanded and had lower generation probabilities. The earlier analysis of approximately 590 of the donors excluded some 15 rarely observed V segments, including chromosome 9 orphons, because counts were too low. CMV serostatus was the only immune exposure information available for the cohort. A later analysis associated 17,000 or so TCR beta sequences with specific HLA alleles at a false discovery rate of 0.05. Most CMV-associated TCR beta chains appeared to be HLA-restricted in a later analysis, and the HLA associations seemed to be driven largely by CMV exposure. Correlated functional status among segregating V segments might reflect linkage disequilibrium, but an unknown experimental factor could not be ruled out. A further reported finding was that TCR beta sequences accurately predicted the HLA-A and HLA-B alleles for most subjects in the first cohort. The authors suggested that the approach could potentially be generalized to other disease states and immunological phenotypes. Compared with the approximately 670-donor mean, donors in an Asian-associated ancestry cluster had fewer N-insertions in productive TCRs, according to a later genetic analysis. Assigning TCR associations to individual alleles was difficult when HLA alleles, especially DR and DQ, strongly co-occurred. In a later analysis, the rate of TCR association differed among HLA loci, with DRB1 alleles having the most associated TCRs and HLA-C alleles having the fewest. The presence/absence analyses assumed that sequencing depth was roughly uniform across donors, and that assumption may not be true. A later genetic analysis associated a missense DCLRE1C variant with V-gene and J-gene trimming of TCR beta chains, and an independent cohort replicated the association. Broadly in line with IMGT annotations, most TCR beta V segments showed up in productive rearrangements about 90% or about 30% of the time in an earlier analysis of roughly 590 of the donors. In vitro tests confirmed that a few of the cytomegalovirus-associated TCR beta chains recognize cytomegalovirus antigens. Because HLA typing was missing for some donors at each locus, association tests included only the typed subset. In both the original and validation cohorts, the classifier was reported to diagnose cytomegalovirus status with high specificity and sensitivity. A later analysis reported that several top co-occurrence clusters appeared linked to parvovirus B19, influenza, CMV and Epstein-Barr virus. Only TCR beta chains were sequenced in this cohort, and the absence of alpha or paired-chain data limited detectable features. Most TCR sequences were observed very rarely across donors, whereas some public TCRs were present in many individuals. The study gave a list of 150 to 200 TCR beta chains associated with cytomegalovirus.

Concerning this clone: Its binding antigen is unknown. Base qualities are missing; no much larger clone stands one base away.

The library came from the immunoSEQ multiplex PCR assay. The multiplex PCR relied on a mix of 60 forward primers for TCR Vbeta segments and 13 reverse primers for TCR Jbeta segments. Amplification of the CDR3 region of rearranged TCR beta genes was performed with a multiplex PCR assay on genomic DNA. Amplified TCR beta libraries were sequenced as 87-base-pair reads on the Illumina HiSeq System. For the original study's pipeline: Across the roughly 700 repertoires, a later analysis counted approximately 83 million unique TCR beta chains, approximately 10 million of which were shared by at least two donors. Raw reads were error-corrected and collapsed into unique sequences with a nearest-neighbor algorithm that merged closely related sequences to remove PCR and sequencing errors. V, D and J gene segments were assigned by aligning CDR3 sequences to IMGT reference sequences. For a sequence to be retained, a match of at least six nucleotides to both a V gene segment and a J gene segment was required. Rearrangements were classified as productive when the CDR3 lacked stop codons and remained in frame with V and J, and all other rearrangements were classified as non-productive. CDR3 was defined according to IMGT convention as the region running from the second conserved V-encoded cysteine to the conserved J-encoded phenylalanine. The earlier analysis of approximately 500 of the donors excluded sequences that lacked an unambiguous match to a single V gene segment. In an earlier analysis of about 590 of the donors, a V segment was called functional when productive rearrangements were above 56.7%, and segregating when the standard deviation between donors exceeded 5%. To diagnose cytomegalovirus status from the catalog of TCR beta chain sequences, a statistical classification framework was built. V and J gene assignment, in a later analysis, came from comparing TCR nucleotide sequences with IMGT/GENE-DB human TR gene sequences. A later analysis assigned CDR3 sequences and most-parsimonious VDJ recombination scenarios with the TCRdist pipeline. A later analysis defined each TCR beta chain by its CDR3 amino acid sequence plus V-gene family, and excluded reads lacking a unique V-gene family. To address suspected cross-contamination and a sequencing artifact, a later analysis removed a few hundred highly shared, low-generation-probability nucleotide sequences. For each public chain, a later analysis derived a clonal expansion index from normalized ranks of inferred template counts within each repertoire. A later analysis computed generation probabilities with a VDJ recombination model fitted to out-of-frame rearrangements, and checked the results against IGoR. A later analysis scored TCR-TCR, TCR-HLA and TCR-CMV co-occurrence with hypergeometric tests, applying a repertoire-size bias correction to TCR pairs. A later analysis estimated false discovery rates by permuting HLA or CMV assignments 20 times. In a later analysis, co-occurring TCRs were grouped with DBSCAN, and TCRdist sequence similarity was added when clustering was performed within HLA-allele-positive subsets. Co-occurrence clustering excluded repertoires with fewer than 30,000 or more than 120,000 public chains, plus five with anomalous nucleotide sharing. TCRdb's version of the immuneACCESS table is confined to in-frame rearrangements and falls short of the full clone set. An unresolved V gene accounts for under half of the shortfall where checked; the remainder is of unknown origin. D and trimming come from the DNA, and the V and J calls and clone size come from that table. For this sample there are more than 150,000 clones; more than 75% appear just once. Less than 2.5% of the sample rests with the top ten.

The CDR3 numbers 13 residues from cysteine through phenylalanine. The only DNA kept is the CDR3, 39 bases in frame from the first base. V is pared back by 0 bases and J by 4 bases, with 6 bases lying between the germline termini. Taken from the germline V gene (reference sequence), the CDR1 and CDR2 loops are SEHNR and FQNEAQ. This clonotype was sampled from a woman between 25 and 40 years old in good health and CMV-seropositive. The rearrangement combines TRBV7-9 with TRBJ1-1; confidence is insufficient to name the D gene. Sequencing used PBMCs. The DNA sequence is TGTGCCAGCAGCTTAGCGCGGCTCACTGAAGCTTTCTTT. Translated, it reads CASSLARLTEAFF.